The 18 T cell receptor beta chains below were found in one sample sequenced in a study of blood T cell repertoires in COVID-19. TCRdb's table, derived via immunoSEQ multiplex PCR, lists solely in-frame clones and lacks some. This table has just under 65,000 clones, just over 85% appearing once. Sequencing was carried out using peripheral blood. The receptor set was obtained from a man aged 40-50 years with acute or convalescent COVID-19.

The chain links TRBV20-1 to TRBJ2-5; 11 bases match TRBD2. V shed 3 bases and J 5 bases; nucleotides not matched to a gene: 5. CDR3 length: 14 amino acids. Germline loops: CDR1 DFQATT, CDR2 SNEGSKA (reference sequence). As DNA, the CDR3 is TGCAGTGCTAGTTATAGCGGGGGGGCCGAGACCCAGTACTTC. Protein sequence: CSASYSGGAETQYF.

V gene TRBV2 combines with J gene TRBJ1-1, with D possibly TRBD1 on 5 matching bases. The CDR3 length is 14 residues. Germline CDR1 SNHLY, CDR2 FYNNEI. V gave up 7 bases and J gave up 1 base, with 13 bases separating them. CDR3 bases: TGTGCCAGCATCACACCCGGACAGAACACTGAAGCTTTCTTT. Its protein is CASITPGQNTEAFF.

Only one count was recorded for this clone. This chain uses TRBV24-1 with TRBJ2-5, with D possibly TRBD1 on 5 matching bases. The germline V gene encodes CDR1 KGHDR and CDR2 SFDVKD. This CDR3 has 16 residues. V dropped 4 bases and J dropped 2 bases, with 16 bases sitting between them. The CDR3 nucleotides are TGTGCCACCAGTGACCCAAAGACAGAGGCTCAAGAGACCCAGTACTTC. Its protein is CATSDPKTEAQETQYF.

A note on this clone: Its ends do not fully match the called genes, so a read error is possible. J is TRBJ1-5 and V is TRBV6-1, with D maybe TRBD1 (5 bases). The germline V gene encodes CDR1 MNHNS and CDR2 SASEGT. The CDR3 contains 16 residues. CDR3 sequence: CASREEGGARGQPQHF. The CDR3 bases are TGTGCCAGCAGAGAAGAGGGAGGGGCTAGAGGTCAGCCCCAGCATTTT.

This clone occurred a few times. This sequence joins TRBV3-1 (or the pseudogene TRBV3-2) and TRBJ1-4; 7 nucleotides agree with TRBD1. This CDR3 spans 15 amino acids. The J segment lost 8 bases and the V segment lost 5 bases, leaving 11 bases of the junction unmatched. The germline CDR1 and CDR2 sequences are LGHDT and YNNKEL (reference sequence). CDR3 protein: CASSSRQGGVEKLFF. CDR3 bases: TGTGCCAGCAGCTCCAGACAGGGCGGGGTGGAAAAACTGTTTTTT.

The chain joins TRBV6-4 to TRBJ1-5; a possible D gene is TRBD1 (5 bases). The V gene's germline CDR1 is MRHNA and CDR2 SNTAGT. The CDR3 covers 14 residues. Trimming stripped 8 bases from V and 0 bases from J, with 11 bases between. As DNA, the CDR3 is TGTGCCAGCGGAGACAGCTATAGCAATCAGCCCCAGCATTTT. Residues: CASGDSYSNQPQHF.

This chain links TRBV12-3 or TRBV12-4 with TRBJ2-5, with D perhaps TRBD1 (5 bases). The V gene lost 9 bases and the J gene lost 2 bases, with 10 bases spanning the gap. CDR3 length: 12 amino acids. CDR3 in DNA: TGTGCCAGTAACACAGGACAAGAGACCCAGTACTTC. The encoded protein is CASNTGQETQYF.

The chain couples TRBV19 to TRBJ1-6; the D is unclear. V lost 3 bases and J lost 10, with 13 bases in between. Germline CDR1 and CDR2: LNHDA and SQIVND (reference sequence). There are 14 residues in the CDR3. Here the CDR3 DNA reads TGTGCCAGTAGTATCGCGGGAGGTCAATCACCCCTCCACTTT. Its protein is CASSIAGGQSPLHF.

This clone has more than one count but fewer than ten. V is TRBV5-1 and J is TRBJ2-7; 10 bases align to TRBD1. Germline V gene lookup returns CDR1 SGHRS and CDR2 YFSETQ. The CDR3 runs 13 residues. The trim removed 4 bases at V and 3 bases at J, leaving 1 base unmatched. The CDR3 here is CASSRDRGYEQYF. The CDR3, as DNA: TGCGCCAGCAGCCGGGACAGGGGCTACGAGCAGTACTTC.

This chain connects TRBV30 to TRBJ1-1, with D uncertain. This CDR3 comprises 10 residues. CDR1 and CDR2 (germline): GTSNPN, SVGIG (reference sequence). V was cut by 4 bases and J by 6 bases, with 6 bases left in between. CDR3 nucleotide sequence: TGTGCCTGGATAAGCGCTGAAGCTTTCTTT. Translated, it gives CAWISAEAFF. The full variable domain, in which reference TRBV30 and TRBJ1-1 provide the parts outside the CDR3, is SQTIHQWPATLVQPVGSPLSLECTVEGTSNPNLYWYRQAAGRGLQLLFYSVGIGQISSEVPQNLSASRPQDRQFILSSKKLLLSDSGFYLCAWISAEAFFGQGTRLTVV.

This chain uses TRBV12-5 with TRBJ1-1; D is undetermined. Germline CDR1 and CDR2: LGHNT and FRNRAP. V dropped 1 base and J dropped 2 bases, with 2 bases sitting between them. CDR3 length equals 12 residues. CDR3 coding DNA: TGTGCTAGTGGTTTGGCAAACACTGAAGCTTTCTTT. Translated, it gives CASGLANTEAFF.

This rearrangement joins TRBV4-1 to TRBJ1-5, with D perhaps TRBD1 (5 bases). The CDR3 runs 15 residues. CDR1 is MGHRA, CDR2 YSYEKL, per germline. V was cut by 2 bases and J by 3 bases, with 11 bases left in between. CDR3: CASSQTPGNNQPQHF. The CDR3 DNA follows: TGCGCCAGCAGCCAAACCCCAGGGAACAATCAGCCCCAGCATTTT.

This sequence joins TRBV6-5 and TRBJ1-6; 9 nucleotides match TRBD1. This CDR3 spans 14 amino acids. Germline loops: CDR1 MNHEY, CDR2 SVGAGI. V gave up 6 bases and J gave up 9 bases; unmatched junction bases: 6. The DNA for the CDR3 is TGTGCCAGCAGGGCCGGGACAGGGTTTTCACCCCTCCACTTT. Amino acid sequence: CASRAGTGFSPLHF.

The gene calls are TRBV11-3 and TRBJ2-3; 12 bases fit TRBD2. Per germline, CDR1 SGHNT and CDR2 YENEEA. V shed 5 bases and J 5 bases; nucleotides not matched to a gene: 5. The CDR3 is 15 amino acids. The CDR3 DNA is TGTGCCAGCAGCCCTAGACTAGCGGGGGAAGATACGCAGTATTTT. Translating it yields CASSPRLAGEDTQYF.

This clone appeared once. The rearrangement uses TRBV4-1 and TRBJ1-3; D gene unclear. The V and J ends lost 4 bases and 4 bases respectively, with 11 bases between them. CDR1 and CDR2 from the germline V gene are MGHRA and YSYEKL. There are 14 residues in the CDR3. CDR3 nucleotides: TGCGCCAGCAGCCCGTCTAAGTTGGGAAACACCATATATTTT. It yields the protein CASSPSKLGNTIYF.

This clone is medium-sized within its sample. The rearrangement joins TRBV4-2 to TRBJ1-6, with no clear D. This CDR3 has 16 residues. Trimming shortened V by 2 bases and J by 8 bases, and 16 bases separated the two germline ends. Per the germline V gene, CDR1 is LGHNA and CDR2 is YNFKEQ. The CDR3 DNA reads TGTGCCAGCAGCCAACGAATAGACCCTCGGGATTCACCCCTCCACTTT. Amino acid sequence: CASSQRIDPRDSPLHF.

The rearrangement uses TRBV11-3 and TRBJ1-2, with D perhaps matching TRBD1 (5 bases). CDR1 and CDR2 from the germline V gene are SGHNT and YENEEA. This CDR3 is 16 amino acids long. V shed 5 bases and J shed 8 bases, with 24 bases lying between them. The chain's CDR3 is CASSLQSVGGAWGYTF. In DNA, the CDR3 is TGTGCCAGCAGCCTCCAAAGTGTGGGGGGTGCTTGGGGCTACACCTTC.

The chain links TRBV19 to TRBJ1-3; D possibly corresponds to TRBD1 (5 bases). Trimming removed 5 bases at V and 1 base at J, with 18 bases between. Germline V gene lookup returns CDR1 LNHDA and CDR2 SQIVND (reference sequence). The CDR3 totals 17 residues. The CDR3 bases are TGTGCCAGTAGTGGAAGACAGCATTTTTCTTCTGGAAACACCATATATTTT. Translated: CASSGRQHFSSGNTIYF.